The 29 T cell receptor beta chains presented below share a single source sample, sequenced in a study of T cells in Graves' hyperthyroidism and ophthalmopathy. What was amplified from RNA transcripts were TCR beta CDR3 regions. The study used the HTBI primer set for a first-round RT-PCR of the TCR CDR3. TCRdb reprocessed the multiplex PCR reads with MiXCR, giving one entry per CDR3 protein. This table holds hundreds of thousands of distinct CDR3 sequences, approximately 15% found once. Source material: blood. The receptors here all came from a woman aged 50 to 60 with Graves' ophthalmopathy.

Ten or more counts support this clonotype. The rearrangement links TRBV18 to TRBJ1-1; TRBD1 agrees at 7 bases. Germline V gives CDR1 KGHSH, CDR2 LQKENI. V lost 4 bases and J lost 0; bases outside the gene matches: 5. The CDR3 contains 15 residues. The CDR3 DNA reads TGTGCCAGCTCACGAACCGGGACAGTGAACACTGAAGCTTTCTTT. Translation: CASSRTGTVNTEAFF.

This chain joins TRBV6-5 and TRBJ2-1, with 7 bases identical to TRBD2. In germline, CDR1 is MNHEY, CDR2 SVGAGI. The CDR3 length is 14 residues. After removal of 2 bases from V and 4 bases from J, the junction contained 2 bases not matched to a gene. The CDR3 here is CASSYDGRYNEQFF. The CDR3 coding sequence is TGTGCCAGCAGTTACGACGGGAGGTACAATGAGCAGTTCTTC.

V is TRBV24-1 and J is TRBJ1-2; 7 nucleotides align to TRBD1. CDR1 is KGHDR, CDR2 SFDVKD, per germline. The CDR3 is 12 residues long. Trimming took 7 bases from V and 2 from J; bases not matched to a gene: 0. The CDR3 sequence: CATRGQNYGYTF. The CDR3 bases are TGTGCCACCAGGGGACAGAACTATGGCTACACCTTC.

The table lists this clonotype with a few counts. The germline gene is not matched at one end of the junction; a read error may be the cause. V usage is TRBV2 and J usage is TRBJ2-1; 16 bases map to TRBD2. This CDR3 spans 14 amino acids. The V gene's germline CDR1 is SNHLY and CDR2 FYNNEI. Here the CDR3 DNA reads TGTGCCAGCATCGGGACTAGCGGGAGGGGTGAGCAGTCCTTC. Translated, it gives CASIGTSGRGEQSF. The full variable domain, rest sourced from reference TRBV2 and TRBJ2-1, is EPEVTQTPSHQVTQMGQEVILRCVPISNHLYFYWYRQILGQKVEFLVSFYNNEISEKSEIFDDQFSVERPDGSNFTLKIRSTKLEDSAMYFCASIGTSGRGEQSFGPGTRLTVL.

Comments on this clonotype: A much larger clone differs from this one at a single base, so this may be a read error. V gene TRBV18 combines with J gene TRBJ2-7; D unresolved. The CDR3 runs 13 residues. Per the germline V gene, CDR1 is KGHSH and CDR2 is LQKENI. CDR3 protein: CASSPPSNYERYF. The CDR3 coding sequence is TGTGCCAGCTCACCACCGTCTAACTACGAGCGGTACTTC.

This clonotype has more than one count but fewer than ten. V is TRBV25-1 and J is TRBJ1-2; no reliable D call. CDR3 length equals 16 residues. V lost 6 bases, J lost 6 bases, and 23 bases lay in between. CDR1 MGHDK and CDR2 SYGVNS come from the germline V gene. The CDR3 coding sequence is TGTGCCAGCAGGAGGAATTGGGGTCCCGAGGAGAATGGCTACACCTTC. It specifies CASRRNWGPEENGYTF.

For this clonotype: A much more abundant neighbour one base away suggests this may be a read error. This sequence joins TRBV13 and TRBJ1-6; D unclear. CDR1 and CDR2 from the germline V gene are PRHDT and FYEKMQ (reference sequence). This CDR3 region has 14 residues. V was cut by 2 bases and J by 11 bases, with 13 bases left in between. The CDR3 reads CASSLWRERPPLHF. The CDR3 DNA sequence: TGTGCCAGCAGCTTATGGCGGGAGAGGCCACCCCTCCACTTT.

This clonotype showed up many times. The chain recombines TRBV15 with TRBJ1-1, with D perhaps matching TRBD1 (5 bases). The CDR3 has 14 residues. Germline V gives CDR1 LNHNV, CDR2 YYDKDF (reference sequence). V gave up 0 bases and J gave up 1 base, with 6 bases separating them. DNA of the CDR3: TGTGCCACCAGCAGAGATGGGGCGAACACTGAAGCTTTCTTT. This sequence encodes CATSRDGANTEAFF.

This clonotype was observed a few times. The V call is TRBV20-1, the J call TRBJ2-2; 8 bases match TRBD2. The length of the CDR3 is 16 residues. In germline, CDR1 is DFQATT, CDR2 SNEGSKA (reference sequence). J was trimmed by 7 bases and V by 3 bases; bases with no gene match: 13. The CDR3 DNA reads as TGCAGTGCTAGGTCAGCTCCGGGACTAGAAGTCGGGGAGCTGTTTTTT. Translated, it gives CSARSAPGLEVGELFF.

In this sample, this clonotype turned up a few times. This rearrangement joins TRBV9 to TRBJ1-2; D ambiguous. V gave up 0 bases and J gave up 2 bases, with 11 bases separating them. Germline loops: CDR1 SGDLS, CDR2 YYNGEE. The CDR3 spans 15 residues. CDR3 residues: CASSVARTGNYGYTF. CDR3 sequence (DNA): TGTGCCAGCAGCGTAGCTCGAACGGGAAACTATGGCTACACCTTC.

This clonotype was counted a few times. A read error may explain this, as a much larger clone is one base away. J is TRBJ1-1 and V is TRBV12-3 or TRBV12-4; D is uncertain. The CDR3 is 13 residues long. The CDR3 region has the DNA TGTGCCTGCAGCCCAATGGGAAACACTGAAGCTTTCTTT. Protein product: CACSPMGNTEAFF.

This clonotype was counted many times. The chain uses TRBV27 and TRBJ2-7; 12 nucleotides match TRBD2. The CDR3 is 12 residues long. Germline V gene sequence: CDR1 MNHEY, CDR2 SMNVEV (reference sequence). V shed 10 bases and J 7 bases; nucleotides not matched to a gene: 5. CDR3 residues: CATGLAGMEQYF. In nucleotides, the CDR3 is TGTGCCACCGGACTAGCGGGAATGGAGCAGTACTTC.

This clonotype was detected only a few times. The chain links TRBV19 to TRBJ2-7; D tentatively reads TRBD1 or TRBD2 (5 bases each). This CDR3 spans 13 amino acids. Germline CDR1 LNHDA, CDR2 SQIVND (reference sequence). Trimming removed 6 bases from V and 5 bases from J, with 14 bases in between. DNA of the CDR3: TGTGCCAGTAGCAACCGGGACGCCGACGAGCAGTACTTC. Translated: CASSNRDADEQYF.

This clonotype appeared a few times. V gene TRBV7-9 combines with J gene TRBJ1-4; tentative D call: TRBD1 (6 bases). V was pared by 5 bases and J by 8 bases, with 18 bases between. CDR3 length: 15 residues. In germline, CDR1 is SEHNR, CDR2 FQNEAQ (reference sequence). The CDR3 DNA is TGTGCCAGCAGCCCGCCACAGGGTAAACGAGAAAAACTGTTTTTT. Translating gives CASSPPQGKREKLFF.

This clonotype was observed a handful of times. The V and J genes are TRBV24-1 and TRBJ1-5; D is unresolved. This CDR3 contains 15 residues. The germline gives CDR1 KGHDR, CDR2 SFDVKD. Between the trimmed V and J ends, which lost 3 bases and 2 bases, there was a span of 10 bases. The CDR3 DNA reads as TGTGCCACCAGTGATCCAAAAGAGGGCAATCAGCCCCAGCATTTT. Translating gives CATSDPKEGNQPQHF.

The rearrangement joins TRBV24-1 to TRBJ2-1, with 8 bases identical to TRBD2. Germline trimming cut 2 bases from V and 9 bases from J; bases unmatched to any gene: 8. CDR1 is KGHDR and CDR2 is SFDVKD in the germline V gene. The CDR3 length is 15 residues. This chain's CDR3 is CATSDYGRSGGEQFF. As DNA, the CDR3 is TGTGCCACCAGTGATTACGGGAGAAGCGGGGGTGAGCAGTTCTTC.

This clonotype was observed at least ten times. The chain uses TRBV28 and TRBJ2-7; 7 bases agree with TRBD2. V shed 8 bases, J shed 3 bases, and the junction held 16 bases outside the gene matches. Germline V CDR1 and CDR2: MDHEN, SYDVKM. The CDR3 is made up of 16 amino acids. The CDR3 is CASGRGAGTLGYEQYF. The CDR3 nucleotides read TGTGCCAGCGGCCGGGGAGCGGGAACCCTGGGCTACGAGCAGTACTTC.

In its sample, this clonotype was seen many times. This CDR3 reads CASSPGGVIGYTF. The CDR3 bases are TGTGCCAGCAGCCCAGGGGGCGTGATAGGCTACACCTTC. This chain joins TRBV2 and TRBJ1-2; TRBD1 matches at 8 bases. The CDR3 covers 13 residues. V gave up 6 bases and J gave up 8 bases; unmatched junction bases: 8. The germline CDR1 and CDR2 sequences are SNHLY and FYNNEI.

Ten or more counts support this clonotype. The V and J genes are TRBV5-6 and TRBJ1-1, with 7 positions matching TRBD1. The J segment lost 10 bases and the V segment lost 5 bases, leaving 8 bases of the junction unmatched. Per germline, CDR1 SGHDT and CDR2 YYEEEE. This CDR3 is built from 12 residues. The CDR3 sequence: CASSRDSNGAFF. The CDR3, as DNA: TGTGCCAGCAGTCGGGACAGTAATGGAGCTTTCTTT.

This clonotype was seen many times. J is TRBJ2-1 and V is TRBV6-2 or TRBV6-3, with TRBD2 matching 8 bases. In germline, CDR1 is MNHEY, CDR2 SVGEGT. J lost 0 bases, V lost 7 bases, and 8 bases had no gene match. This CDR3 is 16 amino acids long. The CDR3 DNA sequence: TGTGCCAGCAAGTTTAGCGGGATGCGCTCCTACAATGAGCAGTTCTTC. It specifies CASKFSGMRSYNEQFF.

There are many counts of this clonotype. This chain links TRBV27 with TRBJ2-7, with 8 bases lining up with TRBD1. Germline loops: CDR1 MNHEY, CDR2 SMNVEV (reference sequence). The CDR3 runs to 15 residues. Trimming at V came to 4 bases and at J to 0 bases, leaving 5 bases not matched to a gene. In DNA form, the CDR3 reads TGTGCCAGCAGTTCATGGGACAGGTTCTCCTACGAGCAGTACTTC. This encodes CASSSWDRFSYEQYF.

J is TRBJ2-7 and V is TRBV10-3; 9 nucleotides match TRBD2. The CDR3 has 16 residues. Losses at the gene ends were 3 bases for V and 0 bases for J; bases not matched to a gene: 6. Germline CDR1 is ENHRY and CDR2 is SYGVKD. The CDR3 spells CAISDSVSGGSYEQYF. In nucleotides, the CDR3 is TGTGCCATCAGTGATTCGGTTAGCGGGGGCTCCTACGAGCAGTACTTC.

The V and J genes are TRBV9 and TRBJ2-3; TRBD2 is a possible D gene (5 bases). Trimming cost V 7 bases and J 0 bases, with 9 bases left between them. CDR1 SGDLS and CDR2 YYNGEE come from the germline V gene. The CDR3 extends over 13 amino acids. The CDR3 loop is CASQSGSTDTQYF. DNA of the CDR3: TGTGCCAGCCAGTCGGGGAGCACAGATACGCAGTATTTT.

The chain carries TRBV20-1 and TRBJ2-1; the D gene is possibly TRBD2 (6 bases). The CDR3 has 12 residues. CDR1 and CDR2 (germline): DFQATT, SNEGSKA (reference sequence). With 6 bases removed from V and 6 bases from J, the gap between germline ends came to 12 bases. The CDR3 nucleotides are TGCAGTGCCGGACTAACAACCAATGAGCAGTTCTTC. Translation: CSAGLTTNEQFF.

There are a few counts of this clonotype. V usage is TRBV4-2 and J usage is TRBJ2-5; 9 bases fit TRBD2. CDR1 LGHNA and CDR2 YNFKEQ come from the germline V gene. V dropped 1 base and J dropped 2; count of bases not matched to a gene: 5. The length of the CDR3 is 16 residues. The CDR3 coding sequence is TGTGCCAGCAGCCAAGCTCTAGCGGGGAGGCAAGAGACCCAGTACTTC. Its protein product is CASSQALAGRQETQYF.

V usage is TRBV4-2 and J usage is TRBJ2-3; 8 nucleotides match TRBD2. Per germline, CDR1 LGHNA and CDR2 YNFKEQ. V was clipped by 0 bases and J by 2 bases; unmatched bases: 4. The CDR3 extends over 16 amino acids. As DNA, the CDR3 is TGTGCCAGCAGCCAAGAGGGGACTAGGGTCACAGATACGCAGTATTTT. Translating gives CASSQEGTRVTDTQYF.

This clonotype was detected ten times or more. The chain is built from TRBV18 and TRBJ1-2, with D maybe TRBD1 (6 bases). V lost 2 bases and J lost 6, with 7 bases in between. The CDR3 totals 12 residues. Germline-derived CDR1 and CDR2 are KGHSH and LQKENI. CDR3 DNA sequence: TGTGCCAGCTCACCAGCAGGGGATGGCTACACCTTC. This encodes CASSPAGDGYTF.

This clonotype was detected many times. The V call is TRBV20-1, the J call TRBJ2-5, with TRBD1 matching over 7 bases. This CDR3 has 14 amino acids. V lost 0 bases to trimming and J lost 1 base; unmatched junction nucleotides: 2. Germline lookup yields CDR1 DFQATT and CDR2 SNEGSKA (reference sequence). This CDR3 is CSARDNRGQETQYF. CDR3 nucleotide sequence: TGCAGTGCTAGAGACAACAGGGGCCAAGAGACCCAGTACTTC.

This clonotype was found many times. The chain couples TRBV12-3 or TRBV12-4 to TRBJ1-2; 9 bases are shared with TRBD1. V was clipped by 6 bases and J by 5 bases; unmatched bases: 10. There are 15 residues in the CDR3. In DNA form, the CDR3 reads TGTGCCAGCAGCCCATTACAGGGGGCGCGGTATGGCTACACCTTC. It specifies CASSPLQGARYGYTF.